Only a few counts were recorded for the clone carrying this T cell receptor beta chain. Original methodology: The authors estimated nucleated cell counts from reference gene primer amplification. The assay was immunoSEQ multiplex PCR, and TCRdb's table has in-frame clones only and misses some. The V and J calls and clone size were taken over from that table, and D and trimming were inferred from the DNA. The data show approximately 91,000 clones, about 75% seen once. The data were obtained in a study of blood T cell repertoires in COVID-19. Study-wide context: Collection of acute and convalescent COVID-19 samples took place in the United States, Italy and Spain. T cells, B-cell-depleted T cells, or PBMCs supplied cDNA or gDNA.

The CDR3 runs 14 residues. The germline gives CDR1 MDHEN, CDR2 SYDVKM. Unmatched junction bases numbered 7, after V lost 6 bases and J lost 4 bases. This chain uses TRBV28 with TRBJ1-2, with 8 bases lining up with TRBD1. The sequence was obtained from a woman older than 75 with acute or convalescent COVID-19. The material sequenced was peripheral blood. The CDR3 bases are TGTGCCAGCAGCCGGACAGGGAGTACCTATGGCTACACCTTC. Protein: CASSRTGSTYGYTF.